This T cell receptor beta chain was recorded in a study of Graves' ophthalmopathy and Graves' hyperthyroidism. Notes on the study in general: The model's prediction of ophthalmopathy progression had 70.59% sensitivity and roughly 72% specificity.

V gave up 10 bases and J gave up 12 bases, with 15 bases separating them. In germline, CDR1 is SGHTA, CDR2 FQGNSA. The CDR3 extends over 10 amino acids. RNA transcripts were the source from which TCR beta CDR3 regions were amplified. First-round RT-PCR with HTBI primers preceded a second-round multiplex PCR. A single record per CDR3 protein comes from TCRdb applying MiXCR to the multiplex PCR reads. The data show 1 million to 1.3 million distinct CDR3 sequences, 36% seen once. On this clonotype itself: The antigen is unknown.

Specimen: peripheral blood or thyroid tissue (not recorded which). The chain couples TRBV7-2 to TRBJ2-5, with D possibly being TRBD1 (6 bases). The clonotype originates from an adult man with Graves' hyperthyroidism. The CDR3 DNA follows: TGTGCCACCAAAACCAGGGGAAAGTACTTC. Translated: CATKTRGKYF.